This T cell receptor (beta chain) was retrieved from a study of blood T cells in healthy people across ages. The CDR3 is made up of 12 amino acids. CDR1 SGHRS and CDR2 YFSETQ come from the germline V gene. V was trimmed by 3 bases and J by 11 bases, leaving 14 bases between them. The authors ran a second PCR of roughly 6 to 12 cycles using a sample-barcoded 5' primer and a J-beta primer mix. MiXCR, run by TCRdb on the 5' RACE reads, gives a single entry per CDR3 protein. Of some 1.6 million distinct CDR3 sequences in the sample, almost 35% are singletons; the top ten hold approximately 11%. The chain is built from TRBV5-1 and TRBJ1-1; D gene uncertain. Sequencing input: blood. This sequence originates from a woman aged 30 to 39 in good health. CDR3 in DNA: TGCGCCAGCAGCTCTGGGAAGAATCGGGCTTTCTTT. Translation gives CASSSGKNRAFF.